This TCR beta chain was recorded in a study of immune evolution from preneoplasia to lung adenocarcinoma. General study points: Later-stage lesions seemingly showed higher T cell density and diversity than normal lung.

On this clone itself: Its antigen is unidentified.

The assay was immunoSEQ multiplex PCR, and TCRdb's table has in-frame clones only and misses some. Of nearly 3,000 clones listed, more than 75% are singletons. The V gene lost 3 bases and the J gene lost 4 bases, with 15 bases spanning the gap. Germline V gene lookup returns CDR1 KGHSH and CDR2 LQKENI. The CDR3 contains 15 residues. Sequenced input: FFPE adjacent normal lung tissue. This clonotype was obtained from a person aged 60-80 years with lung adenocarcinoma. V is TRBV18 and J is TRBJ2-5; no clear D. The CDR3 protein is CASSPSLNSGETQYF. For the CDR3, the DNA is TGTGCCAGCTCACCGTCCCTTAATTCGGGAGAGACCCAGTACTTC.